This T cell receptor (beta chain) was sequenced in a study of response to subunit inactivated influenza vaccine. Study-wide results and caveats: Authors suggested that a seasonal influenza vaccination recruits few new T cells each time.

This clonotype was counted at least ten times. Its antigen is still unknown. V lost 4 bases and J lost 4, with 10 bases in between. The CDR3 has 13 residues. Via MiXCR, TCRdb re-called the RT-PCR reads, giving one row per CDR3 protein. The table includes more than 700,000 distinct CDR3 sequences, around 20% detected once. Sequencing was performed on PBMCs from blood, taken around 5 days after vaccination. This clonotype was sampled from a man aged 50-60 years who received an inactivated influenza vaccine. The chain combines TRBV12-3 or TRBV12-4 with TRBJ1-2; possible D gene TRBD1, 6 bases. CDR3 coding DNA: TGTGCCAGCAGTTACCCAGGGGTCTATGGCTACACCTTC. The encoded protein is CASSYPGVYGYTF.